This TCR beta chain was captured by sequencing in a study of tumor-infiltrating lymphocytes in primary liver carcinoma. The study's findings and limits: Merely about 7-25% of top clones occurred in all five tumor regions.

Trimming pared 7 bases from V and 5 bases from J, leaving 9 bases between. There are 12 residues in the CDR3. The germline V gene has CDR1 MNHEY and CDR2 SVGEGT. From approximately 500 ng total RNA, TCR beta cDNA was generated with a primer in the constant region. Three rounds of nested multiplex PCR with slightly modified ARM-PCR produced TCR beta libraries. Both of the initial two PCR rounds ran for roughly 10 cycles and employed TRBV1-TRBV30 forward primers alongside a C-beta reverse primer. TCRdb redid the calling of the multiplex PCR reads with MiXCR, one entry per CDR3 protein. In the table there are 100,000 to 150,000 distinct CDR3 sequences, 64% of which are singletons. It was from about 19-30 mg of unsorted bulk tissue that RNA and DNA were co-extracted. Each participant had primary liver carcinoma, and surgical resection was the treatment. Every single tumor sample held over 75% viable tumor cells.

This clonotype was seen many times. The antigen remains unidentified. Sequencing input: liver tumor tissue from sampling region 3. Indicated subset: tumor region T3, left-lateral pole. The origin of this receptor is a woman aged 55-70 years with primary liver carcinoma and hepatitis B virus infection. V and J are TRBV6-2 or TRBV6-3 and TRBJ1-5; tentatively, D is TRBD1 (5 bases). The CDR3 DNA reads as TGTGCCAGCAAGAGCAGGGATCAGCCCCAGCATTTT. Its protein is CASKSRDQPQHF.